This is a list of T cell receptor beta chains from one sample in a study of beta chain features in type 1 diabetes. Some clones are missing from TCRdb's copy, which holds only in-frame ones; the method was immunoSEQ multiplex PCR. The sample consists of approximately 170,000 clones, about 9.8% of them appearing once. The sample was central memory CD4+ T cells from blood. These TCRs come from a woman between 18 and 30 years old in good health. Both conserved end residues are part of each CDR3. Each record gives: D gene, V gene, J gene, clone size, CDR3 protein, CDR3 DNA. D genes are given only for firm matches. Expanded clones get a size class; other rows say once, few or many, or leave the size out.

TRBD2	TRBV9	TRBJ2-5	NA	CASSVGNSGGQGETQYF	TGTGCCAGCAGCGTAGGGAATAGCGGGGGGCAGGGGGAGACCCAGTACTTC
TRBD2	TRBV11-3	TRBJ2-1	NA	CASSTQSGTLYNEQFF	TGTGCCAGCAGCACCCAGAGCGGGACCCTCTACAATGAGCAGTTCTTC
TRBD2	TRBV14	TRBJ2-7	many	CASSPIRLAGVDEQYF	TGTGCCAGCAGCCCGATTCGACTAGCGGGAGTGGACGAGCAGTACTTC
NA	TRBV7-2	TRBJ2-3	NA	CASSLGADTQYF	TGTGCCAGCAGCTTGGGAGCAGATACGCAGTATTTT
TRBD2	TRBV4-1	TRBJ2-5	NA	CASSQGGAGVLETQYF	TGCGCCAGCAGCCAGGGGGGAGCGGGAGTTCTGGAGACCCAGTACTTC
NA	TRBV19	TRBJ1-1	few	CASSMGAPGEAFF	TGTGCCAGTAGTATGGGGGCCCCAGGAGAAGCTTTCTTT
NA	TRBV7-9	TRBJ1-5	few	CASSSQGNQPQHF	TGTGCCAGCAGCTCCCAGGGAAATCAGCCCCAGCATTTT
NA	TRBV28	TRBJ1-2	few	CASREGTYGYTF	TGTGCCAGCAGGGAGGGGACGTATGGCTACACCTTC
NA	TRBV30	TRBJ1-3	few	CAWSVFATTGNTIYF	TGTGCCTGGAGTGTCTTCGCGACAACTGGAAACACCATATATTTT
TRBD2	TRBV5-4	TRBJ2-1	NA	CASSWTSGGYNEQFF	TGTGCCAGCAGTTGGACTAGCGGGGGGTACAATGAGCAGTTCTTC
TRBD2	TRBV5-5	TRBJ2-1	few	CASRSGGASNEQFF	TGTGCCAGCAGGAGCGGGGGGGCGTCGAATGAGCAGTTCTTC
TRBD1	TRBV29-1	TRBJ1-5	NA	CSVGGQGNQPQHF	TGCAGCGTTGGGGGACAGGGGAATCAGCCCCAGCATTTT
NA	TRBV9	TRBJ1-1	NA	CASSVGVMNTEAFF	TGTGCCAGCAGCGTAGGAGTAATGAACACTGAAGCTTTCTTT
NA	TRBV5-4	TRBJ1-2	NA	CASSVDSYGYTF	TGTGCCAGCAGCGTCGACAGCTATGGCTACACCTTC
TRBD2	TRBV5-1	TRBJ2-1	NA	CASSPASGGHNEQFF	TGCGCCAGCAGTCCGGCAAGCGGGGGGCACAATGAGCAGTTCTTC
TRBD1	TRBV18	TRBJ1-5	NA	CASSTNRGEQPQHF	TGTGCCAGCTCAACTAACAGGGGTGAACAGCCCCAGCATTTT
NA	TRBV7-8	TRBJ1-1	NA	CASSLFQGVEAFF	TGTGCCAGCAGCTTATTTCAGGGCGTTGAAGCTTTCTTT
TRBD1	TRBV6-5	TRBJ1-4	few	CATLETGSTNEKLFF	TGTGCCACCCTGGAGACAGGGAGCACTAATGAAAAACTGTTTTTT
NA	TRBV5-1	TRBJ2-5	few	CASNLGQQETQYF	TGCGCCAGCAACCTGGGACAACAAGAGACCCAGTACTTC
NA	TRBV5-1	TRBJ2-3	NA	CASSPGQSTDTQYF	TGCGCCAGCAGCCCCGGACAGAGCACAGATACGCAGTATTTT
NA	TRBV2	TRBJ2-3	NA	CASSESPVTDTQYF	TGTGCCAGCAGTGAGTCCCCTGTCACAGATACGCAGTATTTT
TRBD1	TRBV28	TRBJ1-5	few	CASSPDRALNQPQHF	TGTGCCAGCAGTCCGGACAGGGCTTTAAATCAGCCCCAGCATTTT
NA	TRBV7-2	TRBJ1-2	NA	CASSPSGGLNYGYTF	TGTGCCAGCAGCCCATCGGGCGGGCTTAACTATGGCTACACCTTC
TRBD1	TRBV5-1	TRBJ2-2	few	CASADRGETGELFF	TGCGCCAGCGCGGACAGGGGAGAGACCGGGGAGCTGTTTTTT
NA	TRBV4-3	TRBJ1-5	NA	CASSHITGMGQPQHF	TGCGCCAGCAGCCATATTACAGGGATGGGACAGCCCCAGCATTTT
NA	TRBV5-1	TRBJ1-1	NA	CASSFQGRDTEAFF	TGCGCCAGCAGCTTTCAGGGGAGAGACACTGAAGCTTTCTTT
NA	TRBV29-1	TRBJ2-7	few	CSVGLATAYEQYF	TGCAGCGTTGGGCTAGCGACGGCCTACGAGCAGTACTTC
TRBD1	TRBV11-1	TRBJ2-1	NA	CASSTLEGQGLYNEQFF	TGTGCCAGCAGCACCTTAGAAGGACAGGGCCTCTACAATGAGCAGTTCTTC
NA	TRBV7-2	TRBJ2-1	few	CASSLGLARRYNEQFF	TGTGCCAGCAGCTTAGGTTTAGCGAGAAGATACAATGAGCAGTTCTTC
NA	TRBV5-4	TRBJ2-2	NA	CASSLGSGAGELFF	TGTGCCAGCAGCTTAGGTAGCGGTGCCGGGGAGCTGTTTTTT
NA	TRBV30	TRBJ2-6	NA	CAWSVGVGANVLTF	TGTGCCTGGAGTGTAGGGGTTGGGGCCAACGTCCTGACTTTC
TRBD1	TRBV6-4	TRBJ2-1	few	CASSMGQGFDNEQFF	TGTGCCAGCTCGATGGGACAGGGATTTGACAATGAGCAGTTCTTC
NA	TRBV2	TRBJ2-6	few	CASRQGLGANVLTF	TGTGCCAGCAGACAGGGCCTTGGGGCCAACGTCCTGACTTTC
TRBD2	TRBV28	TRBJ2-7	NA	CASSFLGGSSISYEQYF	TGTGCCAGCAGTTTCCTCGGGGGGTCCTCCATATCCTACGAGCAGTACTTC
TRBD1	TRBV2	TRBJ2-3	few	CASNGQGSSTDTQYF	TGTGCCAGCAACGGACAGGGCTCTAGCACAGATACGCAGTATTTT
NA	TRBV5-1	TRBJ2-3	NA	CASSLPKTIDTQYF	TGCGCCAGCAGCCTTCCGAAGACTATAGATACGCAGTATTTT
TRBD2	TRBV5-1	TRBJ2-1	NA	CASSLGLAEYNEQFF	TGCGCCAGCAGCTTGGGACTAGCAGAGTACAATGAGCAGTTCTTC
TRBD1	TRBV5-1	TRBJ2-3	NA	CASSLYRDSTTDTQYF	TGCGCCAGCAGCTTGTACCGGGACAGTACCACAGATACGCAGTATTTT
NA	TRBV18	TRBJ2-3	few	CASSLARVTDTQYF	TGTGCCAGCTCACTGGCCCGGGTCACAGATACGCAGTATTTT
TRBD2	TRBV5-1	TRBJ2-2	few	CASSLLGLASNSAGELFF	TGCGCCAGCAGCTTACTCGGACTAGCGAGCAACAGTGCCGGGGAGCTGTTTTTT
TRBD2	TRBV2	TRBJ2-3	NA	CASSFVAGAGTDTQYF	TGTGCCAGCAGCTTTGTAGCGGGGGCCGGCACAGATACGCAGTATTTT
TRBD1	TRBV18	TRBJ1-1	few	CASSPPGQGAMNTEAFF	TGTGCCAGCTCACCTCCGGGACAGGGCGCTATGAACACTGAAGCTTTCTTT
NA	TRBV7-9	TRBJ1-4	few	CASSSERGEKLFF	TGTGCCAGCAGCTCGGAGAGGGGGGAAAAACTGTTTTTT
NA	TRBV2	TRBJ2-5	few	CASSVLGVETQYF	TGTGCCAGCAGTGTTCTAGGCGTGGAGACCCAGTACTTC
TRBD2	TRBV19	TRBJ2-3	NA	CASSTGLAATDTQYF	TGTGCCAGTAGTACGGGACTAGCGGCCACAGATACGCAGTATTTT
NA	TRBV2	TRBJ1-3	few	CASIASTNSGNTIYF	TGTGCCAGCATTGCTTCGACAAACTCTGGAAACACCATATATTTT
NA	TRBV18	TRBJ1-2	few	CASTSGFRYGYTF	TGTGCCAGCACCTCGGGGTTTCGCTATGGCTACACCTTC
NA	TRBV18	TRBJ2-3	NA	CASSDLGGSSTDTQYF	TGTGCCAGCTCCGACCTCGGCGGGTCTAGCACAGATACGCAGTATTTT
NA	TRBV7-7	TRBJ1-2	few	CASSFRSTGYGYTF	TGTGCTAGCAGCTTCCGATCGACAGGCTATGGCTACACCTTC
NA	TRBV18	TRBJ1-2	NA	CASSPQYSRAVGYTF	TGTGCCAGCTCACCACAGTATTCCAGGGCGGTTGGCTACACCTTC
TRBD2	TRBV7-9	TRBJ2-2	few	CASSPHSGREGELFF	TGTGCCAGCAGCCCCCATAGCGGGAGAGAAGGGGAGCTGTTTTTT
NA	TRBV28	TRBJ2-3	NA	CASTEDSHGTDTQYF	TGTGCCAGCACCGAGGACAGTCATGGCACAGATACGCAGTATTTT
NA	TRBV2	TRBJ2-2	NA	CASGIARTGELFF	TGTGCCAGCGGCATAGCTAGGACCGGGGAGCTGTTTTTT
NA	TRBV7-2	TRBJ2-1	NA	CASSFEVASYNEQFF	TGTGCCAGCAGCTTTGAGGTAGCCAGCTACAATGAGCAGTTCTTC
NA	TRBV6-1	TRBJ1-2	few	CASSELVFPYRYTF	TGTGCCAGCAGTGAACTAGTGTTCCCTTATCGCTACACCTTC